This entry concerns a single T cell receptor (beta chain). The antigen is unknown. These data belong to a study of cytomegalovirus exposure and HLA in healthy donors. Whole-study results and caveats: Most likely, a cluster of highly shared sequence variants arose as a sequencing artifact. Despite most TCR sequences being rare, some public TCRs occurred in many donors.

Both 60 Vbeta primers and 13 Jbeta primers went into the PCR. Method: immunoSEQ multiplex PCR; TCRdb's copy keeps in-frame clones and lacks some. This listing includes some 110,000 clones. The source of this sequence is a man in his late teens or twenties in good health and CMV-seronegative. The sample taken for sequencing was PBMCs.

Written as DNA, the CDR3 is TGTGCCAGCAGCCCGGACAGGGGGAATCAGCCCCAGCATTTT. Amino acids: CASSPDRGNQPQHF. The V and J genes are TRBV6-1 and TRBJ1-5; 10 bases match TRBD1. CDR3 length: 14 amino acids. CDR1 and CDR2 (germline): MNHNS, SASEGT. V shed 6 bases and J 4 bases; nucleotides not matched to a gene: 3.